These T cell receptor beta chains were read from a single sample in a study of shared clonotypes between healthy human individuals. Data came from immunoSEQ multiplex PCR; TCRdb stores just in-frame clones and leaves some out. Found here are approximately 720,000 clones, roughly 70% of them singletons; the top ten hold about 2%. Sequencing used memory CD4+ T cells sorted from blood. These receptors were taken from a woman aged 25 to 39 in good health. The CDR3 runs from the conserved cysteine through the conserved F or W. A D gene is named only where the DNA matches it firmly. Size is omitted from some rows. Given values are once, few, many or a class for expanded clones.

TGTGCCAGCAGCTACGCCAGGGGACTGAACACTGAAGCTTTCTTT,CASSYARGLNTEAFF,NA,15,TRBV6-5,TRBJ1-1,NA
TGTGCCAGCAGCCTCGACGAAAGGGGTTCCTACGAGCAGTACTTC,CASSLDERGSYEQYF,NA,15,TRBV11-2,TRBJ2-7,few
TGTGCCAGCAGCTTAAATGTGGGCGGGTTCCCCGGTCAAGAGACCCAGTACTTC,CASSLNVGGFPGQETQYF,NA,18,TRBV11-2,TRBJ2-5,NA
TGTGCCAGTACCGACCGGGGCAGCAATCAGCCCCAGCATTTT,CASTDRGSNQPQHF,NA,14,TRBV19,TRBJ1-5,NA
TGTGCCAGCAGCTTAGGGGGGGAGGTCAATGAGCAGTTCTTC,CASSLGGEVNEQFF,NA,14,TRBV7-9,TRBJ2-1,NA
TGCAGCGTGGCGACAGGGCTAAGCGGTGGCTACACCTTC,CSVATGLSGGYTF,TRBD1,13,TRBV29-1,TRBJ1-2,few
TGCAGCGTTGCGTTCAACGGCTACGAGCAGTACTTC,CSVAFNGYEQYF,NA,12,TRBV29-1,TRBJ2-7,once
TGCGCCAGCAGCACGGACAGTTCTCATGAAAAACTGTTTTTT,CASSTDSSHEKLFF,NA,14,TRBV5-1,TRBJ1-4,NA
TGTGCCAGCAGCTTAACTCTGGGCCGGACCGGGGAGCTGTTTTTT,CASSLTLGRTGELFF,NA,15,TRBV7-3,TRBJ2-2,few
TGTGCCAGTAGTCTGACGGACAGGGCGAACACTGAAGCTTTCTTT,CASSLTDRANTEAFF,TRBD1,15,TRBV19,TRBJ1-1,NA
TGTGCCAGCAGTAGCGGGAGTGGTGCAGATACGCAGTATTTT,CASSSGSGADTQYF,TRBD2,14,TRBV2,TRBJ2-3,NA
TGTGCCAGCAGCCCCAGATCGACAGTATCCGAGCAGTACTTC,CASSPRSTVSEQYF,NA,14,TRBV4-2,TRBJ2-7,NA
TGTGCCAGCAGCTTACAGATAAACACTGAAGCTTTCTTT,CASSLQINTEAFF,NA,13,TRBV7-2,TRBJ1-1,NA
TGCGCCAGCAGCTCGACAGGGTTTAGCACAGATACGCAGTATTTT,CASSSTGFSTDTQYF,TRBD1,15,TRBV10-1,TRBJ2-3,NA
TGTGCCAGTAGTATCCCGGGACACGACTACGAGCAGTACTTC,CASSIPGHDYEQYF,NA,14,TRBV19,TRBJ2-7,NA
TGTGCCAGCAGCACCTGGGACAGGGTGAACGAGCAGTACTTC,CASSTWDRVNEQYF,TRBD1,14,TRBV7-9,TRBJ2-7,NA
TGTGCCAGCAGTTACGCGGGACAGGGGGTCCACGAGCAGTACTTC,CASSYAGQGVHEQYF,TRBD1,15,TRBV6-5,TRBJ2-7,NA
TGTGCCAGCTCACCACAAAGGCCCCCTGACTACGAGCAGTACTTC,CASSPQRPPDYEQYF,NA,15,TRBV18,TRBJ2-7,few
TGTGCCAGCAGCGTAACATATGGGCTCCGCGAGCAGTACTTC,CASSVTYGLREQYF,NA,14,TRBV9,TRBJ2-7,once
TGTGCCAGCAGACGGGACGGACGACGCTCTATCTCCTACGAGCAGTACTTC,CASRRDGRRSISYEQYF,NA,17,TRBV28,TRBJ2-7,NA
TGTGCCGTTTCGGGACAGATCTCTGGAAACACCATATATTTT,CAVSGQISGNTIYF,TRBD1,14,TRBV10-3,TRBJ1-3,NA
TGTGCCAGCAGTATCCAATCAAGAACCGGGGAGCTGTTTTTT,CASSIQSRTGELFF,NA,14,TRBV28,TRBJ2-2,NA
TGTGCCAGCAGCTTAGGAGAGGACACTGAAGCTTTCTTT,CASSLGEDTEAFF,NA,13,TRBV7-3,TRBJ1-1,NA
TGTGCCAGCAGTGAACAGGGTCTAGCGGGATTCGTCAATGAGCAGTTCTTC,CASSEQGLAGFVNEQFF,TRBD2,17,TRBV2,TRBJ2-1,NA
TGTGCCATCAGTGAAAACACGGCTGAAAAACTGTTTTTT,CAISENTAEKLFF,NA,13,TRBV10-3,TRBJ1-4,once
TGTGCCAGCAGGAGGGGCGGGTTCTCTGGGGCCAACGTCCTGACTTTC,CASRRGGFSGANVLTF,NA,16,TRBV28,TRBJ2-6,many
TGTGCCACCAGCGAGGGCTTTGAGAATCAGCCCCAGCATTTT,CATSEGFENQPQHF,NA,14,TRBV15,TRBJ1-5,few
TGTGCCAGCAGTTATTCCGGGGGCGAGACTGAAGCTTTCTTT,CASSYSGGETEAFF,NA,14,TRBV6-6,TRBJ1-1,few
TGTGCCAGCAGACGGGGACAGAGCTCCTACGAGCAGTACTTC,CASRRGQSSYEQYF,TRBD1,14,TRBV7-2,TRBJ2-7,NA
TGTGCCAGCAGCTTTAGACAGACAGATACGCAGTATTTT,CASSFRQTDTQYF,NA,13,TRBV7-3,TRBJ2-3,NA
TGTGCCAGCAGCTCCCTTAGCGTGTCCGGGGAGCTGTTTTTT,CASSSLSVSGELFF,NA,14,TRBV7-2,TRBJ2-2,NA
TGTGCCATCCGAGAGGGACGTCAAGGGTATGGCTACACCTTC,CAIREGRQGYGYTF,NA,14,TRBV10-3,TRBJ1-2,NA
TGCGCCAGCAGCCTCGGACTAGCGGGACCCACAGATACGCAGTATTTT,CASSLGLAGPTDTQYF,TRBD2,16,TRBV5-1,TRBJ2-3,NA
TGTGCCAGCAGCTTAGAGTTAACGGCAAACACCGGGGAGCTGTTTTTT,CASSLELTANTGELFF,NA,16,TRBV7-9,TRBJ2-2,few
TGTGCCAGCAGCCAAGATTGGGACTCCCGGCGCAATGAGCAGTTCTTC,CASSQDWDSRRNEQFF,NA,16,TRBV4-2,TRBJ2-1,NA
TGCGCCAGCAGCCAGAGAGCGGAGGGAGATACGCAGTATTTT,CASSQRAEGDTQYF,NA,14,TRBV4-1,TRBJ2-3,NA
TGTGCCAGCACAGGGACTAGCTTTAGCGAGCAGTACTTC,CASTGTSFSEQYF,TRBD2,13,TRBV28,TRBJ2-7,NA
TGTGCCAGCAGCTTCGCGGACACCATATATTTT,CASSFADTIYF,NA,11,TRBV5-6,TRBJ1-3,few
TGTGCCAGCATACCTGATGCAGGGGGCTTTCTCTCCTACTCCTACAATGAGCAGTTCTTC,CASIPDAGGFLSYSYNEQFF,TRBD1,20,TRBV28,TRBJ2-1,NA
TGTGCCAGCAGTGAAGGAAGTTCAGGGTCGGGGCAGCCCCAGCATTTT,CASSEGSSGSGQPQHF,NA,16,TRBV6-1,TRBJ1-5,few
TGTGCCAGCAGTGAACGGGGACTAAACTATGGCTACACCTTC,CASSERGLNYGYTF,NA,14,TRBV2,TRBJ1-2,NA